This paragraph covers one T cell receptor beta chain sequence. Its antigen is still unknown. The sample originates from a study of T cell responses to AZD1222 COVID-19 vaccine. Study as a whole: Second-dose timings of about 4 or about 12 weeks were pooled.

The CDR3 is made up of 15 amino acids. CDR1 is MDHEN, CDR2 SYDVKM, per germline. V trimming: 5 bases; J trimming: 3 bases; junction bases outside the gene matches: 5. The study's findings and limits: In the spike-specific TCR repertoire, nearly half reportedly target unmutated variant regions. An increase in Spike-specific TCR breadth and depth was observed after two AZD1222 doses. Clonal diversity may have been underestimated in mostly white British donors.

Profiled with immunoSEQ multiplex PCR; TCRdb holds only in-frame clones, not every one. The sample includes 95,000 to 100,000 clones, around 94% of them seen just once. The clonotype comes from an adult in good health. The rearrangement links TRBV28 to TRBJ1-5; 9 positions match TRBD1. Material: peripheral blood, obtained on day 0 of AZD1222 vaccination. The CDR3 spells CASSGTGWYNQPQHF. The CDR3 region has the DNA TGTGCCAGCAGTGGGACAGGGTGGTACAATCAGCCCCAGCATTTT.